The 5 T cell receptor beta chains below come from one sample, sequenced in a study of early T cells in non-severe SARS-CoV-2 infection. TCRdb re-called the 5' RACE reads through MiXCR, storing one row per CDR3 protein. The sample contains roughly 51,000 distinct CDR3 sequences, around 6.5% of which appear only once. The source material was whole blood, sampled at baseline. Every receptor here comes from an adult who was a healthcare worker with PCR-confirmed SARS-CoV-2 infection or an uninfected control (not recorded which).

This clonotype has ten or more counts. The chain recombines TRBV10-3 with TRBJ2-2, with TRBD2 identical over 10 bases. This CDR3 spans 15 amino acids. V was pared by 2 bases and J by 3 bases, with 0 bases of the junction left unmatched. Germline values: CDR1 ENHRY, CDR2 SYGVKD. Written as DNA, the CDR3 is TGTGCCATCAGTGAGGGGACTAGCGACACCGGGGAGCTGTTTTTT. This sequence encodes CAISEGTSDTGELFF.

This clonotype was counted ten times or more. The chain links TRBV20-1 to TRBJ1-1; D is possibly TRBD1 (5 bases). Germline assignment: CDR1 DFQATT and CDR2 SNEGSKA (reference sequence). The CDR3 is made up of 14 amino acids. Trimming left V 4 bases short and J 6 bases short, with 18 bases between. The CDR3 sequence: CSAIVPEGWSEAFF. The CDR3 nucleotides are TGCAGTGCTATAGTCCCGGAGGGGTGGTCTGAAGCTTTCTTT.

The chain has TRBV6-5 and TRBJ2-5; 9 bases match TRBD1. V lost 6 bases to trimming and J lost 4 bases; unmatched junction nucleotides: 3. CDR3 length: 13 amino acids. Germline CDR1 and CDR2: MNHEY and SVGAGI. CDR3 residues: CASSGTGRETQYF. CDR3 nucleotide sequence: TGTGCCAGCAGCGGGACAGGGAGAGAGACCCAGTACTTC.

This clonotype turned up a few times. J is TRBJ2-7 and V is TRBV20-1, with 16 bases fitting TRBD2. V shed 3 bases, J shed 0 bases, and the junction held 5 bases outside the gene matches. Per the germline V gene, CDR1 is DFQATT and CDR2 is SNEGSKA (reference sequence). This CDR3 has 17 residues. CDR3 amino acids: CSASSGTSGGASYEQYF. In nucleotides, the CDR3 is TGCAGTGCTAGCTCCGGGACTAGCGGGGGGGCCTCCTACGAGCAGTACTTC.

This clonotype was counted many times. The gene calls are TRBV6-6 and TRBJ1-6; D possibly corresponds to TRBD1 (6 bases). The germline CDR1 and CDR2 sequences are MNHNY and SVGAGI (reference sequence). This CDR3 has 15 amino acids. V was shortened by 0 bases and J by 7 bases, with 10 bases between the two germline ends. CDR3 residues: CASSYSGAENSPLHF. CDR3 nucleotide sequence: TGTGCCAGCAGTTACTCGGGGGCAGAGAATTCACCCCTCCACTTT.